The 2 T cell receptor beta chains below all came from one sample that was sequenced in a study of low-dose radiotherapy and immunotherapy resistance in tumors (dated by TCRdb to the early 2020s). First-strand cDNA was synthesized with Superscript III and a set of TRAV- and TRBV-specific primers, covering both TCRalpha and TCRbeta chains. TCRs were amplified with Phusion for 20 PCR cycles, with a constant-region primer paired with the adapter attached to the V primers. TCRdb reworked the public reads: Q25 trimming with fastp, MiXCR clone assembly, productive beta chains retained. Merged by CDR3 protein, the rows form single entries marked with the most common genes and DNA. This sample lists 12,000 or so distinct CDR3 sequences; approximately 80% were detected once. Of the sample, around 3.6% is held by the ten largest clones. The receptors come from a human donor with advanced metastatic prostate, ovarian, gallbladder or colorectal cancer (not recorded which). This table probably holds off-target reads from a library built for another chain.

This chain links TRBV7-6 with TRBJ2-1, with D possibly called TRBD1 or TRBD2 (5 bases each). CDR3 length equals 16 residues. Germline V gene lookup returns CDR1 SGHVS and CDR2 FNYEAQ. V lost 1 base and J lost 8, with 18 bases in between. The CDR3 DNA reads TGTGCCAGCAGCTTAGAAGGCGAGGCTCGGGGCCATGAGCAGTTCTTC. Residues: CASSLEGEARGHEQFF.

J is TRBJ1-2 and V is TRBV28; D is unresolved. The V gene's germline CDR1 is MDHEN and CDR2 SYDVKM. V was shortened by 7 bases and J by 2 bases, with 17 bases between the two germline ends. The CDR3 has 15 residues. In DNA, the CDR3 is TGTGCCAGCATCCTCAGTGGGCAGATCAACTATGGCTACACCTTC. Its protein is CASILSGQINYGYTF.